This entry describes one T cell receptor (beta chain). Its specificity is unknown. These data are taken from a study of T cell responses to AZD1222 COVID-19 vaccine. Study-level background: Doses given second, at about 4 or about 12 weeks, were pooled.

Clones were read by immunoSEQ multiplex PCR, and TCRdb kept only the in-frame ones, dropping some. Of roughly 130,000 clones listed, around nine tenths are singletons. V was cut by 3 bases and J by 6 bases, with 15 bases left in between. The length of the CDR3 is 14 residues. Germline V CDR1 and CDR2: LNHDA, SQIVND (reference sequence). The study's findings and limits: Within unmutated variant regions lay the reported targets of nearly half of spike-specific TCRs.

This material consisted of peripheral blood, taken on day 0 of AZD1222 vaccination. This clonotype originated in an adult in good health. The V gene is TRBV19, the J gene TRBJ2-7; weak D call: TRBD2 (5 bases). The CDR3 is CASSILSGLGEQYF. CDR3 nucleotide sequence: TGTGCCAGTAGTATCCTAAGCGGTCTCGGCGAGCAGTACTTC.